The next 32 T cell receptor beta chains were all read from a single sample in a study of T cell repertoires in cytomegalovirus infection. The antigens of these receptors remain unknown. TCRdb re-called the reads through MiXCR, storing one row per CDR3 protein. The table records fewer than 950,000 distinct CDR3 sequences, around a third of them present only once. The sequencing here drew on cultured CD8+ T cells from PBMCs, taken from culture after CMV antigen stimulation. The source of these receptors is a human donor in good health (CMV status not recorded). Some clones in this sample may be carry-over from other donors' samples.

This clonotype was detected once. A much larger clone differs by one base, so this may be a read error. This chain uses TRBV27 with TRBJ2-7, with 9 bases aligning to TRBD1. This CDR3 region has 13 residues. V shed 7 bases and J 1 base; nucleotides not matched to a gene: 2. Germline-derived CDR1 and CDR2 are MNHEY and SMNVEV (reference sequence). CDR3 nucleotide sequence: TGTGCCAGCACCGGGACAGGGTCCTACGAGCAGTACTTC. It specifies CASTGTGSYEQYF.

The chain has TRBV19 and TRBJ2-1; unclear D gene. CDR3 length: 19 amino acids. Germline lookup yields CDR1 LNHDA and CDR2 SQIVND (reference sequence). Trimming took 0 bases from V and 0 from J, leaving 18 bases between them. The CDR3 spells CASSIDYPPFRTSYNEQFF. The CDR3 DNA follows: TGTGCCAGTAGTATAGATTATCCGCCCTTTAGGACCTCCTACAATGAGCAGTTCTTC.

The J gene is TRBJ2-1, the V gene TRBV3-1, with TRBD2 matching 7 bases. Germline CDR1 and CDR2: LGHDT and YNNKEL (reference sequence). After removal of 0 bases from V and 0 bases from J, the junction contained 5 bases not matched to a gene. The CDR3 covers 17 residues. CDR3 in amino acids: CASSQEIAGSSYNEQFF. DNA of the CDR3: TGTGCCAGCAGCCAAGAGATAGCGGGTAGCTCCTACAATGAGCAGTTCTTC.

This clonotype was recorded once. A read error may explain this, as a much larger clone is one base away. V usage is TRBV7-4 and J usage is TRBJ2-4; the D gene is possibly TRBD2 (6 bases). CDR1 SGHVT and CDR2 SQSDAQ come from the germline V gene. Trimming removed 1 base at V and 2 bases at J, with 9 bases between. This CDR3 is built from 15 residues. CDR3 nucleotides: TGTGCCAGCAGCTTAGGAGGGAGGTCCAAAAACATTCAGTACTTC. This encodes CASSLGGRSKNIQYF.

This clonotype was seen many times. V gene TRBV7-9 combines with J gene TRBJ1-6; weak D call: TRBD1 (5 bases). V was shortened by 0 bases and J by 4 bases, with 7 bases between the two germline ends. The V gene's germline CDR1 is SEHNR and CDR2 FQNEAQ (reference sequence). The CDR3 is 15 residues long. CDR3 protein: CASSLAQGYNSPLHF. CDR3 sequence (DNA): TGTGCCAGCAGCTTAGCCCAGGGATATAATTCACCCCTCCACTTT.

This clonotype was picked up a small number of times. The chain is built from TRBV7-9 and TRBJ2-2; D uncertain. V was clipped by 8 bases and J by 1 base, with 5 bases between them. The length of the CDR3 is 12 residues. CDR1 and CDR2 (germline): SEHNR, FQNEAQ (reference sequence). This CDR3 is CASEWNTGELFF. The CDR3 DNA is TGTGCCAGCGAATGGAACACCGGGGAGCTGTTTTTT.

The chain carries TRBV7-2 and TRBJ2-1, with 10 positions matching TRBD2. In germline, CDR1 is SGHTA, CDR2 FQGNSA. V trimming: 8 bases; J trimming: 0 bases; junction bases outside the gene matches: 13. The CDR3 loop spans 18 amino acids. The CDR3: CASYGTSELPDSYNEQFF. In DNA, the CDR3 is TGTGCCAGCTACGGGACTAGCGAACTACCAGACTCCTACAATGAGCAGTTCTTC.

This clonotype appeared many times. The V gene is TRBV7-9, the J gene TRBJ2-7; unclear D gene. The CDR3 spans 14 residues. Trimming shortened V by 0 bases and J by 2 bases, and 8 bases separated the two germline ends. The V gene's germline CDR1 is SEHNR and CDR2 FQNEAQ (reference sequence). DNA for the CDR3: TGTGCCAGCAGCTTAGCGGGGTTACCCTACGAGCAGTACGTC. Translation gives CASSLAGLPYEQYV.

This chain connects TRBV19 to TRBJ2-7; D may be TRBD2 (6 bases). Per germline, CDR1 LNHDA and CDR2 SQIVND (reference sequence). The CDR3 has 13 residues. Trimming left V 5 bases short and J 3 bases short, with 11 bases between. The CDR3 region is CASSAQGGYEQYV. CDR3 in DNA: TGTGCCAGTAGTGCCCAGGGAGGCTACGAGCAGTACGTC.

J is TRBJ2-5 and V is TRBV27, with 8 bases matching TRBD2. In germline, CDR1 is MNHEY, CDR2 SMNVEV (reference sequence). V gave up 2 bases and J gave up 5 bases; unmatched junction bases: 4. This CDR3 has 14 residues. The CDR3 sequence is CASSLQAGVETQYF. CDR3 DNA: TGTGCCAGCAGTTTACAAGCGGGGGTCGAGACCCAGTACTTC.

V gene TRBV24-1 combines with J gene TRBJ2-2; no clear D gene. Trimming stripped 9 bases from V and 1 base from J, with 5 bases between. CDR1 and CDR2 from the germline V gene are KGHDR and SFDVKD. The CDR3 covers 12 residues. The CDR3 here is CATQGNTGELFF. CDR3 bases: TGTGCCACCCAAGGGAACACCGGGGAGCTGTTTTTT.

Only a few counts were recorded for this clonotype. This chain joins TRBV27 and TRBJ2-3, with TRBD2 matching over 9 bases. The CDR3 extends over 17 amino acids. V lost 5 bases and J lost 6; bases outside the gene matches: 15. The germline gives CDR1 MNHEY, CDR2 SMNVEV (reference sequence). The DNA of the CDR3 is TGTGCCAGCAGTCTCCCCGGGGAGCGCGGGGGGGTGGATACGCAGTATTTT. It translates to CASSLPGERGGVDTQYF.

The chain recombines TRBV11-1 with TRBJ1-2; D ambiguous. CDR3 size: 13 residues. V shed 5 bases and J shed 2 bases, with 9 bases lying between them. Germline CDR1 SGHAT, CDR2 FQDESV (reference sequence). The CDR3 protein is CASSPARNYGYTF. In DNA, the CDR3 is TGTGCCAGCAGCCCGGCAAGGAACTATGGCTACACCTTC.

The rearrangement joins TRBV12-3 or TRBV12-4 to TRBJ2-3; 7 nucleotides match TRBD1. With V trimmed by 1 base and J by 7 bases, 2 bases remained unmatched. This CDR3 spans 13 amino acids. CDR3: CASSLETGNTQYF. CDR3 in DNA: TGTGCCAGCAGTTTAGAGACAGGGAATACGCAGTATTTT.

The V gene is TRBV12-3 or TRBV12-4, the J gene TRBJ2-3, with D hard to call. The CDR3 spans 14 residues. Trimming took 3 bases from V and 4 from J, leaving 11 bases between them. The CDR3 here is CASSFGAPPDTQYF. The CDR3 DNA sequence: TGTGCCAGCAGTTTCGGAGCCCCTCCAGATACGCAGTATTTT.

This chain links TRBV3-1 with TRBJ1-4; tentative D call: TRBD1 (5 bases). CDR1 and CDR2 from the germline V gene are LGHDT and YNNKEL (reference sequence). The CDR3 totals 12 residues. V was clipped by 3 bases and J by 8 bases, with 7 bases between them. DNA for the CDR3: TGTGCCAGCAGCCATGACAGCGAAAAACTGTTTTTT. Its protein product is CASSHDSEKLFF. Full variable domain (remainder filled in from reference TRBV3-1 and TRBJ1-4): DTAVSQTPKYLVTQMGNDKSIKCEQNLGHDTMYWYKQDSKKFLKIMFSYNNKELIINETVPNRFSPKSPDKAHLNLHINSLELGDSAVYFCASSHDSEKLFFGSGTQLSVL.

The sample holds a few counts of this clonotype. CDR3 nucleotide sequence: TGTGCCAGCCGCCCCCAAAGGGGGGTGGGAGAGACCCAGTACTTC. Its protein product is CASRPQRGVGETQYF. The genes are TRBV6-6 and TRBJ2-5; D might be TRBD1 or TRBD2, each matching 6 bases. The CDR3 runs 15 residues. Germline V gene sequence: CDR1 MNHNY, CDR2 SVGAGI (reference sequence). Trimming took 8 bases from V and 4 from J, leaving 20 bases between them.

The chain combines TRBV4-3 with TRBJ2-5; D may be TRBD1 (6 bases). The CDR3 sequence is 15 residues long. Between the trimmed V and J ends, which lost 0 bases and 5 bases, there was a span of 13 bases. The V gene's germline CDR1 is LGHNA and CDR2 YSLEER. The CDR3 region is CASSQEGDQGETQYF. The CDR3 DNA sequence: TGCGCCAGCAGCCAAGAGGGTGACCAGGGGGAGACCCAGTACTTC.

Ten or more counts support this clonotype. The chain is built from TRBV15 and TRBJ2-1, with TRBD2 as a possible D gene (5 bases). Looked up from germline, CDR1 is LNHNV and CDR2 is YYDKDF (reference sequence). CDR3 length: 15 amino acids. The V end lost 0 bases, the J end lost 10 bases, and 16 bases lay between the germline ends. In DNA, the CDR3 is TGTGCCACCAGCAGAGATCGCGGTTCGGGGATAGAGCAGTTCTTC. It specifies CATSRDRGSGIEQFF.

The J gene is TRBJ2-4, the V gene TRBV6-6, with 7 bases matching TRBD1. CDR1 and CDR2 from the germline V gene are MNHNY and SVGAGI (reference sequence). V was pared by 2 bases and J by 2 bases, with 9 bases of the junction left unmatched. The CDR3 is 17 amino acids. The CDR3 loop is CASSYLGQTSPKNIQYF. The CDR3 DNA reads TGTGCCAGCAGTTACCTGGGACAGACCTCCCCCAAAAACATTCAGTACTTC.

Details on this clonotype: A much larger clonotype is one base distant, so this may be a read error. The rearrangement uses TRBV7-6 and TRBJ2-5, with D possibly being TRBD1 or TRBD2 (5 bases each). The CDR3 length is 15 residues. Germline values: CDR1 SGHVS, CDR2 FNYEAQ. V lost 5 bases, J lost 10 bases, and 23 bases lay in between. The CDR3: CASSGGHRGARVQYF. Written as DNA, the CDR3 is TGTGCCAGCAGCGGCGGCCACCGGGGCGCACGGGTCCAGTACTTC.

The chain employs TRBV15 and TRBJ2-2, with D possibly matching TRBD1 (6 bases). The CDR3 contains 14 residues. Looked up from germline, CDR1 is LNHNV and CDR2 is YYDKDF (reference sequence). V dropped 3 bases and J dropped 1 base, with 6 bases sitting between them. The CDR3 spells CATSRTGNTGELFF. The CDR3 nucleotides are TGTGCCACCAGCAGGACAGGGAACACCGGGGAGCTGTTTTTT.

This chain connects TRBV19 to TRBJ1-1, with D uncertain. This CDR3 spans 16 amino acids. Trimming stripped 3 bases from V and 2 bases from J, with 16 bases between. Germline V gene lookup returns CDR1 LNHDA and CDR2 SQIVND (reference sequence). This chain's CDR3 is CASSIPRQMGNTEAFF. The CDR3 nucleotides read TGTGCCAGTAGTATCCCGCGACAAATGGGAAACACTGAAGCTTTCTTT. The full variable domain, rest sourced from reference TRBV19 and TRBJ1-1, is DGGITQSPKYLFRKEGQNVTLSCEQNLNHDAMYWYRQDPGQGLRLIYYSQIVNDFQKGDIAEGYSVSREKKESFPLTVTSAQKNPTAFYLCASSIPRQMGNTEAFFGQGTRLTVV.

The genes are TRBV29-1 and TRBJ2-2; D not certain. Between the trimmed V and J ends, which lost 4 bases and 0 bases, there was a span of 9 bases. From germline, CDR1 is SQVTM and CDR2 ANQGSEA. The CDR3 is 14 residues long. CDR3 in amino acids: CSVVTLSNTGELFF. DNA of the CDR3: TGCAGCGTTGTGACCCTTTCGAACACCGGGGAGCTGTTTTTT.

This chain links TRBV7-2 with TRBJ1-6; no reliable D call. The V gene's germline CDR1 is SGHTA and CDR2 FQGNSA. This CDR3 contains 15 residues. V lost 3 bases and J lost 4, with 10 bases in between. The CDR3 is CASSLPLPYNSPLHF. The CDR3 DNA reads as TGTGCCAGCAGCTTGCCTCTCCCTTATAATTCACCCCTCCACTTT.

The chain combines TRBV13 with TRBJ2-7; TRBD2 matches at 9 bases. V gave up 5 bases and J gave up 2 bases; unmatched junction bases: 4. This CDR3 contains 14 residues. Germline V gives CDR1 PRHDT, CDR2 FYEKMQ (reference sequence). The CDR3 DNA reads TGTGCCAGCAGCGTGGGACTAGCTACCTACGAGCAGTACTTC. This encodes CASSVGLATYEQYF.

The genes are TRBV6-6 and TRBJ1-1; 7 positions agree with TRBD1. The CDR3 extends over 15 amino acids. V shed 5 bases, J shed 5 bases, and the junction held 11 bases outside the gene matches. Germline V gene lookup returns CDR1 MNHNY and CDR2 SVGAGI (reference sequence). In DNA form, the CDR3 reads TGTGCCAGCAGTCAATCGACAGGGTATGGAACTGAAGCTTTCTTT. This encodes CASSQSTGYGTEAFF.

This clonotype was recorded a few times. The chain carries TRBV28 and TRBJ1-2; D gene uncertain. From germline, CDR1 is MDHEN and CDR2 SYDVKM. The CDR3 totals 14 residues. V lost 6 bases and J lost 6, with 17 bases in between. As DNA, the CDR3 is TGTGCCAGCAGCCGAGCCGCAGGCATTGATGGCTACACCTTC. This encodes CASSRAAGIDGYTF.

This clonotype was picked up a small number of times. This chain uses TRBV20-1 with TRBJ1-5; D possibly corresponds to TRBD1 (6 bases). The CDR3 has 15 amino acids. Germline CDR1 is DFQATT and CDR2 is SNEGSKA (reference sequence). Trimming removed 6 bases at V and 0 bases at J, with 15 bases between. CDR3 DNA sequence: TGCAGTGCCCCATACCACAGGGTTAGCAATCAGCCCCAGCATTTT. Protein product: CSAPYHRVSNQPQHF.

The chain has TRBV6-2 or TRBV6-3 and TRBJ1-1; no clear D. In germline, CDR1 is MNHEY, CDR2 SVGEGT. V lost 4 bases to trimming and J lost 4 bases, with 19 bases between them. This CDR3 contains 16 residues. CDR3 DNA sequence: TGTGCCAGCAGTTTGGACTCCACACAAACTGTCACTGAAGCTTTCTTT. This sequence encodes CASSLDSTQTVTEAFF.

Concerning this clonotype itself: One end of the junction fails to match germline, which may point to a read error. This sequence joins TRBV2 and TRBJ2-7; D tentatively reads TRBD1 or TRBD2 (5 bases each). Germline V gene lookup returns CDR1 SNHLY and CDR2 FYNNEI. This CDR3 spans 14 amino acids. CDR3 DNA: TGTGCCAGCAGGGAAGTGGGTACGGGGCTCGAGCAGTACTTC. Its translation: CASREVGTGLEQYF.

This clonotype appeared a few times. The V gene is TRBV6-1, the J gene TRBJ2-1, with 9 bases aligning to TRBD1. Trimming at V came to 2 bases and at J to 7 bases, leaving 6 bases not matched to a gene. Germline V lookup: CDR1 MNHNS, CDR2 SASEGT. The CDR3 is 15 residues long. In nucleotides, the CDR3 is TGTGCCAGCAGTGAATGGCCGACAGGGGGAAATGAGCAGTTCTTC. The encoded protein is CASSEWPTGGNEQFF.